The 18 T cell receptor beta chains presented below share a single source sample, sequenced in a study of T cells in Graves' hyperthyroidism and ophthalmopathy. Amplification targeted TCR beta CDR3 regions from RNA transcripts. First-round RT-PCR targeting the TCR CDR3 was performed with the HTBI primer set. Each CDR3 protein gets one entry after TCRdb re-called the multiplex PCR reads with MiXCR. The data hold under 350,000 distinct CDR3 sequences, with 12% to 15% observed a single time. What was sequenced was blood. These TCRs come from a middle-aged woman with Graves' ophthalmopathy.

The CDR3 DNA is TGCGCCAGCAGCACCCAGGTCCCCCCCTACGAGCAGTACTTC. It encodes CASSTQVPPYEQYF. The chain joins TRBV5-1 to TRBJ2-7, with D unclear. With 4 bases removed from V and 2 bases from J, the gap between germline ends came to 13 bases. The germline CDR1 and CDR2 sequences are SGHRS and YFSETQ. The CDR3 is 14 amino acids.

This chain connects TRBV29-1 to TRBJ1-4; maybe TRBD1 (5 bases). The germline V gene encodes CDR1 SQVTM and CDR2 ANQGSEA. This CDR3 comprises 14 residues. V was clipped by 7 bases and J by 4 bases, with 16 bases between them. As DNA, the CDR3 is TGCAGCGCCAACCAGGGAGGACTTAATGAAAAACTGTTTTTT. This sequence encodes CSANQGGLNEKLFF.

This clonotype was counted only a few times. A much larger clone is a single base away; this may be a read error. V gene TRBV28 combines with J gene TRBJ1-3, with TRBD1 as a possible D gene (6 bases). Germline V gives CDR1 MDHEN, CDR2 SYDVKM. The CDR3 sequence is 17 residues long. CDR3 bases: TGTGCCAGCAGTCTCATAATCGGACAGAGCTCTGGAGACACCATATATTTT. Translation gives CASSLIIGQSSGDTIYF.

This clonotype occurred many times. This chain uses TRBV7-9 with TRBJ2-7, with TRBD2 identical over 8 bases. CDR3 size: 14 residues. V was pared by 3 bases and J by 6 bases, with 7 bases of the junction left unmatched. Germline loops: CDR1 SEHNR, CDR2 FQNEAQ (reference sequence). This CDR3 reads CASSFTGGPGEQYF. The CDR3 region has the DNA TGTGCCAGCAGCTTCACGGGAGGGCCAGGCGAGCAGTACTTC.

The gene calls are TRBV7-9 and TRBJ1-6; D is uncertain. CDR1 is SEHNR, CDR2 FQNEAQ, per germline (reference sequence). CDR3 size: 13 residues. V shed 8 bases and J shed 7 bases, with 12 bases lying between them. The CDR3 region is CASLADGNSPLHF. The CDR3, as DNA: TGTGCCAGCCTGGCAGACGGGAATTCACCCCTCCACTTT.

This clonotype was recorded many times. The V call is TRBV12-3 or TRBV12-4, the J call TRBJ1-5; 11 bases match TRBD1. J gave up 0 bases and V 2 bases, and 3 bases lay outside the gene matches. This CDR3 contains 17 residues. CDR3 sequence: CASSLWTGGRSNQPQHF. CDR3 nucleotide sequence: TGTGCCAGCAGTTTATGGACAGGGGGCCGTAGCAATCAGCCCCAGCATTTT.

This clonotype was detected ten times or more. V and J are TRBV2 and TRBJ1-4; unclear D gene. In germline, CDR1 is SNHLY, CDR2 FYNNEI. The CDR3 loop spans 14 amino acids. V was clipped by 2 bases and J by 2 bases, with 6 bases between them. This chain's CDR3 is CASSELGTNEKLFF. The CDR3 DNA is TGTGCCAGCAGTGAATTAGGTACTAATGAAAAACTGTTTTTT.

Many counts were recorded for this clonotype. This rearrangement joins TRBV29-1 to TRBJ1-1; D gene uncertain. Germline CDR1 reads SQVTM; CDR2 reads ANQGSEA. Trimming took 3 bases from V and 0 from J, leaving 11 bases between them. This CDR3 region has 14 residues. The CDR3 sequence is CSVDPDPLNTEAFF. For the CDR3, the DNA is TGCAGCGTTGACCCCGACCCATTGAACACTGAAGCTTTCTTT.

This clonotype was detected only a few times. The chain combines TRBV6-2 or TRBV6-3 with TRBJ2-7; the match to TRBD1 covers 7 bases. Germline values: CDR1 MNHEY, CDR2 SVGEGT. V shed 2 bases and J 3 bases; nucleotides not matched to a gene: 7. The CDR3 runs to 15 residues. The CDR3 spells CASSYIGQEYYEQYF. The CDR3 DNA sequence: TGTGCCAGCAGTTACATAGGACAGGAGTACTACGAGCAGTACTTC.

This clonotype was seen a handful of times. This sequence may be a read error, since a much larger clone differs from it by one base. The chain has TRBV7-8 and TRBJ1-1; D remains unclear. Germline CDR1 and CDR2: SGHVS and FQNEAQ. This CDR3 is 13 amino acids long. V was trimmed by 5 bases and J by 4 bases, leaving 11 bases between them. This chain's CDR3 is CASSHRAATEAFF. CDR3 nucleotides: TGTGCCAGCAGCCATAGGGCAGCCACTGAAGCTTTCTTT.

As concerns this clonotype: A junction boundary mismatches the germline segment, possibly from a read error. The CDR3 bases are TGTGCCAGCAGCCAGGGGACTGATTCCATGAACACTGAAGCTTTCTTT. This codes for CASSQGTDSMNTEAFF. The chain carries TRBV4-1 and TRBJ1-1; TRBD1 might be the D (6 bases). Germline CDR1 is MGHRA and CDR2 is YSYEKL. This CDR3 has 16 amino acids.

Ten or more counts support this clonotype. The chain joins TRBV12-3 or TRBV12-4 to TRBJ2-5, with 8 bases aligning to TRBD1. There are 17 residues in the CDR3. V trimming: 2 bases; J trimming: 5 bases; junction bases outside the gene matches: 13. The CDR3 spells CASSLTLQGARVETQYF. As DNA, the CDR3 is TGTGCCAGCAGTTTAACGTTGCAGGGGGCGCGCGTGGAGACCCAGTACTTC.

This chain links TRBV18 with TRBJ2-3; 8 bases fit TRBD1. Germline CDR1 reads KGHSH; CDR2 reads LQKENI. This CDR3 region has 15 residues. The junction had 6 bases not matched to a gene; V was cut back by 4 bases and J by 3 bases. The CDR3 DNA reads TGTGCCAGCTCACGAGACAGGGGAGGAACAGATACGCAGTATTTT. Translation: CASSRDRGGTDTQYF.

This clonotype has just a few counts. The CDR3 spells CASSPHPRGRLYNEQFF. The CDR3, as DNA: TGTGCCAGCAGCCCACACCCCAGGGGCCGACTCTACAATGAGCAGTTCTTC. J is TRBJ2-1 and V is TRBV7-9; maybe TRBD1 (6 bases). The length of the CDR3 is 17 residues. The V gene's germline CDR1 is SEHNR and CDR2 FQNEAQ (reference sequence). The germline V and J ends were trimmed by 5 bases and 3 bases, with 20 bases remaining between them. Drawing the rest from reference TRBV7-9 and TRBJ2-1, the complete variable domain is DTGVSQNPRHKITKRGQNVTFRCDPISEHNRLYWYRQTLGQGPEFLTYFQNEAQLEKSRLLSDRFSAERPKGSFSTLEIQRTEQGDSAMYLCASSPHPRGRLYNEQFFGPGTRLTVL.

This clonotype was picked up many times. The chain is built from TRBV12-3 or TRBV12-4 and TRBJ1-5; 11 positions match TRBD1. This CDR3 comprises 15 residues. The J segment lost 4 bases and the V segment lost 3 bases, leaving 2 bases of the junction unmatched. CDR3: CASSFRDRGNQPQHF. CDR3 DNA: TGTGCCAGCAGTTTCCGGGACAGGGGGAATCAGCCCCAGCATTTT.

This rearrangement joins TRBV19 to TRBJ1-2; the D gene is possibly TRBD1 (6 bases). Per the germline V gene, CDR1 is LNHDA and CDR2 is SQIVND (reference sequence). V lost 6 bases and J lost 8, with 13 bases in between. This CDR3 is built from 12 residues. CDR3 loop: CASSDRRGGYTF. For the CDR3, the DNA is TGTGCCAGTAGCGACAGGAGGGGAGGCTACACCTTC.

V is TRBV20-1 and J is TRBJ2-3, with 10 bases aligning to TRBD2. The germline V gene encodes CDR1 DFQATT and CDR2 SNEGSKA (reference sequence). This CDR3 region has 16 residues. V was clipped by 2 bases and J by 5 bases; unmatched bases: 10. In DNA form, the CDR3 reads TGCAGTGCTAGATTCCCAGCGGGGGGGCTGATAGATACGCAGTATTTT. As protein: CSARFPAGGLIDTQYF.

About this clonotype: A much more abundant neighbour one base away suggests this may be a read error. The chain links TRBV5-1 to TRBJ2-5; D may be TRBD1 or TRBD2 (5 bases each). This CDR3 has 14 amino acids. The germline V gene has CDR1 SGHRS and CDR2 YFSETQ. The CDR3 sequence: CASSYGTYQEAQYF. In nucleotides, the CDR3 is TGCGCCAGCAGCTACGGGACGTATCAAGAGGCCCAGTACTTC. Full variable domain (outside the CDR3, taken from reference TRBV5-1 and TRBJ2-5): KAGVTQTPRYLIKTRGQQVTLSCSPISGHRSVSWYQQTPGQGLQFLFEYFSETQRNKGNFPGRFSGRQFSNSRSEMNVSTLELGDSALYLCASSYGTYQEAQYFGPGTRLLVL.